A single T cell receptor beta chain is shown here with its context. The antigen is not known. Scientists made TCR beta libraries using quantitative 5'-RACE with molecular barcodes. TCRdb called the 5' RACE reads again in MiXCR, with one record for every CDR3 protein. The profile shows 300,000 to 350,000 distinct CDR3 sequences, around 20% of them singletons. The germline CDR1 and CDR2 sequences are ENHRY and SYGVKD. The CDR3 consists of 15 residues. The V segment lost 6 bases and the J segment 5 bases; nucleotides outside the gene matches: 9. The data were taken from a study of CD8 T cells in ankylosing spondylitis. Regarding the study as a whole: Within matched ankylosing spondylitis synovial fluid, disease-linked clones were reportedly significantly enriched.

The J gene is TRBJ2-1, the V gene TRBV10-3; TRBD1 agrees at 8 bases. Sequencing was done on a sample of blood, either unsorted or a sorted T cell fraction (not recorded which). This sequence originates from a female donor with ankylosing spondylitis or in good health (not recorded which). CDR3 loop: CAIRPDRELNNEQFF. CDR3 bases: TGTGCCATCAGGCCGGACAGGGAATTAAACAATGAGCAGTTCTTC.